What follows are 16 T cell receptor beta chains derived from one specimen sequenced in a study of cytomegalovirus exposure and HLA in healthy donors. 60 Vbeta and 13 Jbeta primers were used in PCR. TCRdb's copy holds only in-frame clones and misses some; the assay was immunoSEQ multiplex PCR. This sample yields under 250,000 clones, of which approximately 85% are seen a single time; about 2.5% belongs to the top ten. The sequenced sample consisted of PBMCs. The receptors were sampled from a woman aged 50 to 60 in good health and CMV-seronegative.

Notes on this clone: At the DNA level, this CDR3 is encoded by other sequences in the same sample as well. The chain recombines TRBV19 with TRBJ1-5; the match to TRBD1 covers 12 bases. CDR3 size: 15 residues. Trimming cost V 3 bases and J 7 bases; bases outside gene matches: 4. CDR1 LNHDA and CDR2 SQIVND come from the germline V gene (reference sequence). This chain's CDR3 is CASSMGQGANQPQHF. CDR3 sequence (DNA): TGTGCCAGTAGTATGGGACAGGGGGCGAACCAGCCCCAGCATTTT.

This chain uses TRBV30 with TRBJ2-1, with D perhaps matching TRBD1 (6 bases). From germline, CDR1 is GTSNPN and CDR2 SVGIG (reference sequence). V lost 4 bases and J lost 7, with 11 bases in between. The CDR3 has 12 amino acids. The CDR3 bases are TGTGCCTGGACTATAACAGGGAATGAGCAGTTCTTC. Protein product: CAWTITGNEQFF.

The rearrangement links TRBV7-9 to TRBJ1-1, with a tentative D call TRBD1 (6 bases). V lost 3 bases to trimming and J lost 1 base, with 12 bases between them. Germline loops: CDR1 SEHNR, CDR2 FQNEAQ (reference sequence). There are 15 residues in the CDR3. This CDR3 is CASSLGAAGNTEAFF. CDR3 nucleotides: TGTGCCAGCAGCTTGGGGGCCGCCGGGAACACTGAAGCTTTCTTT.

The gene calls are TRBV11-2 and TRBJ1-1, with a possible D match to TRBD1 (6 bases). The CDR3 contains 13 residues. Trimming stripped 8 bases from V and 3 bases from J, with 13 bases between. CDR1 and CDR2 (germline): SGHAT, FQNNGV. The CDR3 region is CASVLGQYTEAFF. The CDR3 DNA sequence: TGTGCCAGCGTTCTAGGACAGTACACTGAAGCTTTCTTT.

V is TRBV19 and J is TRBJ1-5; unclear D gene. The length of the CDR3 is 14 residues. From germline, CDR1 is LNHDA and CDR2 SQIVND (reference sequence). The V end was cut by 3 bases, the J end by 4 bases, with 10 bases between. DNA for the CDR3: TGTGCCAGTAGTATTATAACCAGGAATCAGCCCCAGCATTTT. Protein product: CASSIITRNQPQHF.

The chain recombines TRBV4-2 with TRBJ2-3, with TRBD2 identical over 15 bases. V lost 4 bases, J lost 6 bases, and 8 bases stayed unmatched. The CDR3 consists of 17 residues. Per germline, CDR1 LGHNA and CDR2 YNFKEQ. The CDR3 DNA is TGTGCCAGCAGCCCGAGGACTAGCGGGAGGGCCGAGGATACGCAGTATTTT. This sequence encodes CASSPRTSGRAEDTQYF.

The V gene is TRBV29-1, the J gene TRBJ1-1; D perhaps matches TRBD1 (5 bases). The V end lost 5 bases, the J end lost 3 bases, and 10 bases lay between the germline ends. The CDR3 sequence is 12 residues long. The germline V gene has CDR1 SQVTM and CDR2 ANQGSEA. CDR3 amino acids: CSVIRGDTEAFF. In DNA, the CDR3 is TGCAGCGTTATCCGGGGGGACACTGAAGCTTTCTTT.

The rearrangement joins TRBV27 to TRBJ1-1; D may be TRBD1 (5 bases). Germline CDR1 reads MNHEY; CDR2 reads SMNVEV (reference sequence). V lost 8 bases and J 0 bases, leaving 16 bases between the germline ends. The CDR3 is 15 amino acids. The DNA of the CDR3 is TGTGCCAGCTATAACTTAGGGGCCCTGAACACTGAAGCTTTCTTT. Amino acid sequence: CASYNLGALNTEAFF.

With regard to this clone: Other DNA sequences in this sample translate to the same CDR3. The rearrangement uses TRBV5-1 and TRBJ2-5; D unresolved. The CDR3 is made up of 11 amino acids. The germline CDR1 and CDR2 sequences are SGHRS and YFSETQ. Trimming pared 2 bases from V and 3 bases from J, leaving 2 bases between. CDR3 sequence: CASSFEETQYF. As DNA, the CDR3 is TGCGCCAGCAGCTTCGAAGAGACCCAGTACTTC. The full variable domain, rest sourced from reference TRBV5-1 and TRBJ2-5, is KAGVTQTPRYLIKTRGQQVTLSCSPISGHRSVSWYQQTPGQGLQFLFEYFSETQRNKGNFPGRFSGRQFSNSRSEMNVSTLELGDSALYLCASSFEETQYFGPGTRLLVL.

This clone was recorded only once. The chain employs TRBV19 and TRBJ1-5, with 7 nucleotides matching TRBD1. Trimming took 5 bases from V and 9 from J; bases not matched to a gene: 13. This CDR3 region has 15 residues. Germline values: CDR1 LNHDA, CDR2 SQIVND (reference sequence). The CDR3 loop is CASSPLDRPLVPQHF. CDR3 DNA sequence: TGTGCCAGTAGTCCCCTGGACAGGCCCCTAGTGCCCCAGCATTTT.

The chain recombines TRBV28 with TRBJ2-6, with 8 bases identical to TRBD1. This CDR3 comprises 17 residues. V lost 5 bases to trimming and J lost 0 bases; unmatched junction nucleotides: 6. Germline V gene lookup returns CDR1 MDHEN and CDR2 SYDVKM. The CDR3, as DNA: TGTGCCAGCAGTCCGACAGGGGCCGGCTCTGGGGCCAACGTCCTGACTTTC. Residues: CASSPTGAGSGANVLTF.

J is TRBJ2-1 and V is TRBV6-4, with 9 bases that match TRBD2. Germline CDR1 and CDR2: MRHNA and SNTAGT. J was trimmed by 6 bases and V by 1 base; bases with no gene match: 13. This CDR3 has 18 residues. The CDR3 here is CASSDYHGLAGPGNEQFF. The CDR3 bases are TGTGCCAGCAGTGACTACCACGGTCTAGCGGGACCGGGCAATGAGCAGTTCTTC.

This sequence joins TRBV4-3 and TRBJ1-5; D not resolved. V shed 0 bases and J shed 6 bases, with 12 bases lying between them. The CDR3 runs 15 residues. In germline, CDR1 is LGHNA, CDR2 YSLEER. DNA for the CDR3: TGCGCCAGCAGCCAAGATGTCGGTGGTGGTCAGCCCCAGCATTTT. Amino acid sequence: CASSQDVGGGQPQHF.

The chain recombines TRBV5-1 with TRBJ1-3; D perhaps matches TRBD1 (5 bases). There are 15 residues in the CDR3. Trimming left V 0 bases short and J 4 bases short, with 11 bases between. Germline V CDR1 and CDR2: SGHRS, YFSETQ. The DNA of the CDR3 is TGCGCCAGCAGCTTGGCTTGGGGCTCAGGAAACACCATATATTTT. This encodes CASSLAWGSGNTIYF.

The rearrangement uses TRBV7-2 and TRBJ2-3, with 13 bases fitting TRBD2. In germline, CDR1 is SGHTA, CDR2 FQGNSA. V lost 5 bases, J lost 4 bases, and 12 bases stayed unmatched. The CDR3 is made up of 18 amino acids. This CDR3 reads CASSHSTSGRARSDTQYF. As DNA, the CDR3 is TGTGCCAGCAGCCACAGCACTAGCGGGAGGGCCAGATCAGATACGCAGTATTTT.

This clone was observed a single time. The chain joins TRBV19 to TRBJ2-1; D is perhaps TRBD2 (5 bases). The germline V and J ends were trimmed by 9 bases and 4 bases, with 19 bases remaining between them. CDR1 is LNHDA, CDR2 SQIVND, per germline (reference sequence). The CDR3 extends over 15 amino acids. CDR3 sequence (DNA): TGTGCCAGCGCCTTGGGGAGCGGTTTTTACAATGAGCAGTTCTTC. As protein: CASALGSGFYNEQFF.